Listed below are T cell receptor beta chains from one sample, sequenced in a study of cytomegalovirus exposure and HLA in healthy donors. The method was immunoSEQ multiplex PCR; TCRdb's version includes in-frame clones alone and lacks a portion of them. This sample has approximately 150,000 clones, with roughly three quarters found just once. The material sequenced was PBMCs. The receptors were gathered from a woman aged 60-70 years in good health and CMV-seronegative. Each CDR3 is given with its conserved first and last residue.

J | V | CDR3
TRBJ1-3 | TRBV13 | CASSSRDRMAQPGNTIYF
TRBJ2-7 | TRBV11-3 | CASSLDATGTGSEQYF
TRBJ2-7 | TRBV5-1 | CASSTRGGFSYEQYF
TRBJ2-7 | TRBV11-1 | CASRLSNLQTYEQYF
TRBJ2-2 | TRBV4-1 | CASSQGVLAGGTGELFF
TRBJ1-1 | TRBV19 | CASSSQGSGTEAFF
TRBJ2-2 | TRBV19 | CASSIRRGQGNTGELFF
TRBJ1-1 | TRBV18 | CASSHKSTGGARDTEAFF
TRBJ2-1 | TRBV18 | CASSPRTGRYNEQFF
TRBJ1-2 | TRBV15 | CATSRNTGAPRSLNYGYTF
TRBJ2-2 | TRBV6-1 | CASSEWAGGDTGELFF
TRBJ1-5 | TRBV7-8 | CASSPRDRGLGQPQHF
TRBJ2-5 | TRBV7-3 | CASSLAGPGETQYF
TRBJ1-4 | TRBV28 | CASSTTGATNEKLFF
TRBJ2-5 | TRBV21-1 | CASDKETQYF
TRBJ1-6 | TRBV30 | CAWSVNRNNSPLHF
TRBJ2-7 | TRBV5-5 | CASIPPLNYEQYF
TRBJ2-5 | TRBV9 | CASSVDGSGRFETQYF
TRBJ1-2 | TRBV30 | CAHTLGRVDGYTF
TRBJ2-2 | TRBV5-1 | CASSLARNTGELFF
TRBJ1-2 | TRBV19 | CASSAPGTAINYGYTF
TRBJ2-3 | TRBV6-5 | CASSYSRALRGTQYF
TRBJ2-2 | TRBV9 | CASSPRRGTGELFF
TRBJ1-1 | TRBV6-1 | CASSLRQGARTEAFF
TRBJ1-1 | TRBV29-1 | CSVRTGELNTEAFF
TRBJ2-2 | TRBV4-1 | CASSQGLLAGSRGSELFF
TRBJ1-1 | TRBV28 | CATSGQRDRALPNTEAFF
TRBJ2-1 | TRBV7-9 | CASSLASINEQFF
TRBJ2-5 | TRBV19 | CASSIPEGRETQYF
TRBJ2-3 | TRBV19 | CASSINGGTDTQYF
TRBJ1-1 | TRBV18 | CASSATGGSTEAFF
TRBJ2-1 | TRBV5-1 | CASSFRDRDEQFF
TRBJ2-3 | TRBV6-1 | CASSEVITDTQYF
TRBJ2-5 | TRBV18 | CASSPTGVRQGEETQYF